The 25 T cell receptor beta chains below were found in one sample sequenced in a study of blood T cell repertoires in COVID-19. The assay was immunoSEQ multiplex PCR, and TCRdb's table has in-frame clones only and misses some. The table includes fewer than 400,000 clones, more than 85% detected once. Material: PBMCs or T cells enriched from blood (not recorded which). The origin of the receptors is a young woman who had recovered from COVID-19.

V usage is TRBV28 and J usage is TRBJ1-2, with 7 bases lining up with TRBD1. V lost 5 bases and J lost 3; bases outside the gene matches: 9. The CDR3 runs 15 residues. CDR1 and CDR2 (germline): MDHEN, SYDVKM. CDR3 sequence (DNA): TGTGCCAGCAGTACCCCTAGCAGGGGGGACTATGGCTACACCTTC. Its translation: CASSTPSRGDYGYTF.

This rearrangement joins TRBV29-1 to TRBJ2-3; 8 bases map to TRBD2. CDR3 length: 13 residues. V dropped 5 bases and J dropped 3; count of bases not matched to a gene: 4. CDR1 and CDR2 (germline): SQVTM, ANQGSEA. The DNA of the CDR3 is TGCAGCGTTAGACTAGCGTTGACAGATACGCAGTATTTT. Translated, it gives CSVRLALTDTQYF.

The chain carries TRBV30 and TRBJ2-7, with D perhaps TRBD1 (6 bases). The CDR3 has 16 amino acids. CDR1 and CDR2 from the germline V gene are GTSNPN and SVGIG (reference sequence). The V and J ends lost 1 base and 3 bases respectively, with 19 bases between them. In nucleotides, the CDR3 is TGTGCCTGGAGTGGAACCGGCAGGGGAGTCAGCTACGAGCAGTACTTC. Protein product: CAWSGTGRGVSYEQYF.

The rearrangement links TRBV24-1 to TRBJ1-1; 11 positions agree with TRBD1. J lost 2 bases, V lost 7 bases, and 2 bases had no gene match. Germline CDR1 KGHDR, CDR2 SFDVKD. This CDR3 is 14 amino acids long. As DNA, the CDR3 is TGTGCCACCAGGGGGACAGGGGGAAACACTGAAGCTTTCTTT. This gives the protein CATRGTGGNTEAFF.

This sequence joins TRBV28 and TRBJ2-6, with unresolved D. Trimming took 2 bases from V and 0 from J, leaving 8 bases between them. Germline V lookup: CDR1 MDHEN, CDR2 SYDVKM. The CDR3 has 16 amino acids. The CDR3 region is CASSLVRLSGANVLTF. DNA for the CDR3: TGTGCCAGCAGTTTAGTCAGACTCTCTGGGGCCAACGTCCTGACTTTC.

The V gene is TRBV28, the J gene TRBJ1-1; TRBD1 is a possible D gene (5 bases). Germline V gene lookup returns CDR1 MDHEN and CDR2 SYDVKM. Trimming left V 6 bases short and J 5 bases short, with 16 bases between. The CDR3 spans 14 residues. The CDR3 protein is CASRPRGGGTEAFF. The CDR3 DNA reads TGTGCCAGCAGGCCTAGGGGAGGTGGGACTGAAGCTTTCTTT.

This chain links TRBV14 with TRBJ1-1, with D perhaps TRBD1 (6 bases). The V end was cut by 0 bases, the J end by 5 bases, with 13 bases between. The CDR3 has 15 residues. From germline, CDR1 is SGHDN and CDR2 FVKESK. The CDR3, as DNA: TGTGCCAGCAGCCAAGAGGCGGGGGCGCGGACTGAAGCTTTCTTT. Translation: CASSQEAGARTEAFF.

This clone was recorded a few times. The chain uses TRBV10-3 and TRBJ1-3; D ambiguous. Germline V gives CDR1 ENHRY, CDR2 SYGVKD. Deletions cut 0 bases from V and 4 bases from J, with 7 bases between. The CDR3 sequence is 14 residues long. This chain's CDR3 is CAISESRGGNTIYF. DNA of the CDR3: TGTGCCATCAGTGAGTCCCGGGGAGGAAACACCATATATTTT.

This sequence joins TRBV2 and TRBJ1-3; D call uncertain. The germline V and J ends were trimmed by 6 bases and 2 bases, with 14 bases remaining between them. This CDR3 region has 15 residues. Germline values: CDR1 SNHLY, CDR2 FYNNEI. The CDR3 coding sequence is TGTGCCAGCAGATTCCTCTCGGGAGCTGGAAACACCATATATTTT. Translation: CASRFLSGAGNTIYF.

J is TRBJ2-2 and V is TRBV30; 10 bases are shared with TRBD1. V was pared by 2 bases and J by 3 bases, with 3 bases of the junction left unmatched. Germline CDR1 GTSNPN, CDR2 SVGIG (reference sequence). The CDR3 consists of 15 residues. DNA for the CDR3: TGTGCCTGGAGTAAGGGACAGGGGTACACCGGGGAGCTGTTTTTT. The encoded protein is CAWSKGQGYTGELFF. Filled out from reference TRBV30 and TRBJ2-2, the complete variable domain reads SQTIHQWPATLVQPVGSPLSLECTVEGTSNPNLYWYRQAAGRGLQLLFYSVGIGQISSEVPQNLSASRPQDRQFILSSKKLLLSDSGFYLCAWSKGQGYTGELFFGEGSRLTVL.

In DNA form, the CDR3 reads TGTGCCAGCAGTTCACAGGGAGAGGTCTATGGCTACACCTTC. It codes for CASSSQGEVYGYTF. This chain links TRBV28 with TRBJ1-2, with a tentative D call TRBD1 (6 bases). The CDR3 runs 14 residues. Germline V gene sequence: CDR1 MDHEN, CDR2 SYDVKM. V was clipped by 4 bases and J by 4 bases, with 13 bases between them.

As concerns this clone: The sample carries other DNA sequences with the same CDR3. V is TRBV7-2 and J is TRBJ2-1, with 7 bases that match TRBD2. V lost 1 base and J lost 2; bases outside the gene matches: 2. This CDR3 has 15 amino acids. Per germline, CDR1 SGHTA and CDR2 FQGNSA. The CDR3 spells CASSLGLAAYNEQFF. CDR3 bases: TGTGCCAGCAGCTTAGGCCTAGCGGCCTACAATGAGCAGTTCTTC.

The chain carries TRBV7-8 and TRBJ1-4, with D hard to call. V shed 1 base and J shed 5 bases, with 5 bases lying between them. The CDR3 consists of 13 residues. Germline V gene sequence: CDR1 SGHVS, CDR2 FQNEAQ. The CDR3 coding sequence is TGTGCCAGCAGCTTAGAACAGAATGAAAAACTGTTTTTT. Translated: CASSLEQNEKLFF.

The V gene is TRBV28, the J gene TRBJ2-1, with 10 bases identical to TRBD1. CDR1 and CDR2 (germline): MDHEN, SYDVKM. The V gene end was trimmed by 10 bases and the J gene end by 4 bases; junction bases not matched to a gene: 7. CDR3 size: 14 residues. The DNA of the CDR3 is TGTGCCATCGCCGGGACAGGGGAGTACAATGAGCAGTTCTTC. This translates into CAIAGTGEYNEQFF.

V is TRBV3-1 (or the pseudogene TRBV3-2) and J is TRBJ2-2; D gene ambiguous. The ends were cut back, 3 bases at V and 2 bases at J, with 10 bases in the middle. Germline V lookup: CDR1 LGHDT, CDR2 YNNKEL (reference sequence). The CDR3 extends over 15 amino acids. CDR3 sequence reads: CASSHGSLNTGELFF. For the CDR3, the DNA is TGTGCCAGCAGCCACGGGTCGTTAAACACCGGGGAGCTGTTTTTT.

J is TRBJ1-6 and V is TRBV28, with D perhaps matching TRBD1 (6 bases). The CDR3 is made up of 15 amino acids. The germline V and J ends were trimmed by 5 bases and 10 bases, with 18 bases remaining between them. CDR1 is MDHEN and CDR2 is SYDVKM in the germline V gene. The CDR3 sequence: CASSPPTGRDSPLHF. The CDR3 region has the DNA TGTGCCAGCAGTCCCCCTACAGGGAGAGACTCACCCCTCCACTTT.

V usage is TRBV4-3 and J usage is TRBJ1-1, with a tentative D call TRBD1 (6 bases). The length of the CDR3 is 15 residues. V gave up 4 bases and J gave up 4 bases, with 16 bases separating them. Germline loops: CDR1 LGHNA, CDR2 YSLEER. CDR3 amino acids: CASSPEWGHGTEAFF. The CDR3 DNA reads as TGCGCCAGCAGCCCTGAGTGGGGGCATGGCACTGAAGCTTTCTTT.

The chain carries TRBV10-3 and TRBJ1-2, with D maybe TRBD1 (6 bases). CDR1 ENHRY and CDR2 SYGVKD come from the germline V gene. Trimming took off 8 bases at V and 3 bases at J, with 10 bases between the two ends. The CDR3 contains 12 residues. The DNA for the CDR3 is TGTGCCATCGGGGAGGGGGACTATGGCTACACCTTC. Translating it yields CAIGEGDYGYTF.

This clone was observed a few times. CDR3 nucleotides: TGTGCCAGCAGTTCTCGGGACAGTAGCACTGAAGCTTTCTTT. Translating it yields CASSSRDSSTEAFF. The J gene is TRBJ1-1, the V gene TRBV13, with TRBD1 matching over 7 bases. The CDR3 runs 14 residues. Germline lookup yields CDR1 PRHDT and CDR2 FYEKMQ (reference sequence). The V segment lost 6 bases and the J segment 4 bases; nucleotides outside the gene matches: 8. Full variable domain (outside the CDR3, taken from reference TRBV13 and TRBJ1-1): AAGVIQSPRHLIKEKRETATLKCYPIPRHDTVYWYQQGPGQDPQFLISFYEKMQSDKGSIPDRFSAQQFSDYHSELNMSSLELGDSALYFCASSSRDSSTEAFFGQGTRLTVV.

This rearrangement joins TRBV5-1 to TRBJ2-1; 8 bases align to TRBD2. CDR1 and CDR2 (germline): SGHRS, YFSETQ. Trimming at V came to 0 bases and at J to 0 bases, leaving 2 bases not matched to a gene. The CDR3 loop spans 16 amino acids. CDR3 nucleotides: TGCGCCAGCAGCTTGGTAGCGGGGAGCTCCTACAATGAGCAGTTCTTC. Protein product: CASSLVAGSSYNEQFF. Supplemented by reference TRBV5-1 and TRBJ2-1, the full variable domain reads KAGVTQTPRYLIKTRGQQVTLSCSPISGHRSVSWYQQTPGQGLQFLFEYFSETQRNKGNFPGRFSGRQFSNSRSEMNVSTLELGDSALYLCASSLVAGSSYNEQFFGPGTRLTVL.

This clone was observed once. The chain couples TRBV5-1 to TRBJ2-3; the match to TRBD2 covers 7 bases. CDR3 length equals 14 residues. J lost 6 bases, V lost 3 bases, and 7 bases had no gene match. In germline, CDR1 is SGHRS, CDR2 YFSETQ. The CDR3 here is CASSSSTSYDTQYF. The DNA of the CDR3 is TGCGCCAGCAGCTCCTCGACTAGCTACGATACGCAGTATTTT.

The CDR3 is CASSQDHRRQETQYF. As DNA, the CDR3 is TGCGCCAGCAGCCAAGATCACCGCAGGCAAGAGACCCAGTACTTC. V gene TRBV4-3 combines with J gene TRBJ2-5; D is undetermined. V lost 0 bases to trimming and J lost 2 bases, with 10 bases between them. This CDR3 has 15 residues. Germline V CDR1 and CDR2: LGHNA, YSLEER.

The gene calls are TRBV2 and TRBJ1-1, with a possible D match to TRBD1 (5 bases). The CDR3 contains 13 residues. V shed 2 bases and J shed 10 bases, with 14 bases lying between them. CDR1 is SNHLY, CDR2 FYNNEI, per germline. CDR3 coding DNA: TGTGCCAGCAGTGAAAGGGAAGGGGTTAGAGCTTTCTTT. This gives the protein CASSEREGVRAFF.

The chain has TRBV9 and TRBJ2-3, with 11 bases identical to TRBD2. Germline V gene data show CDR1 as SGDLS and CDR2 as YYNGEE. V dropped 3 bases and J dropped 2; count of bases not matched to a gene: 8. The length of the CDR3 is 17 residues. The CDR3 protein is CASSARLAGPSTDTQYF. CDR3 in DNA: TGTGCCAGCAGCGCCAGACTAGCGGGGCCCTCCACAGATACGCAGTATTTT.

This clone was seen just once. This chain joins TRBV6-5 and TRBJ2-7, with a tentative D call TRBD2 (5 bases). Germline CDR1 MNHEY, CDR2 SVGAGI. The CDR3 loop spans 13 amino acids. Trimming pared 10 bases from V and 2 bases from J, leaving 15 bases between. The CDR3 loop is CANEDSMTYEQYF. The CDR3 region has the DNA TGTGCCAACGAGGACTCGATGACCTACGAGCAGTACTTC.